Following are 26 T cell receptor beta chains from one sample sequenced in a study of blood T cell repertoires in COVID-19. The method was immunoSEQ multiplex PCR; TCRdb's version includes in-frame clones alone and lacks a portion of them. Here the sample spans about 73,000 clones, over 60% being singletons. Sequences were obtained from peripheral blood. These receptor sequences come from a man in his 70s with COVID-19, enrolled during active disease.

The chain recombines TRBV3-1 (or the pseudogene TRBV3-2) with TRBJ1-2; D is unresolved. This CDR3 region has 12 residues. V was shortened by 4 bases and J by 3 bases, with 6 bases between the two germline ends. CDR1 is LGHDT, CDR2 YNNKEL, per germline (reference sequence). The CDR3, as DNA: TGTGCCAGCAGCCTACAAGACTATGGCTACACCTTC. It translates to CASSLQDYGYTF.

The CDR3 loop reads CASSIEGQSSYEQYF. CDR3 DNA sequence: TGTGCCAGTAGTATAGAGGGGCAGAGCTCCTACGAGCAGTACTTC. This chain links TRBV19 with TRBJ2-7, with D perhaps matching TRBD1 (5 bases). Trimming cost V 0 bases and J 0 bases, with 9 bases left between them. This CDR3 is 15 amino acids long. Germline lookup yields CDR1 LNHDA and CDR2 SQIVND (reference sequence).

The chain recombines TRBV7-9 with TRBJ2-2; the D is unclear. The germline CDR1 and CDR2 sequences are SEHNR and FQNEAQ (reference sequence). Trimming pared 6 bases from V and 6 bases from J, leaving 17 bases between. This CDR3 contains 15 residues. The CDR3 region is CASRLTHRPPGELFF. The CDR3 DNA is TGTGCCAGCAGGCTAACGCACAGACCACCCGGGGAGCTGTTTTTT. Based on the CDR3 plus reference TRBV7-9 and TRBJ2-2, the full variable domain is DTGVSQNPRHKITKRGQNVTFRCDPISEHNRLYWYRQTLGQGPEFLTYFQNEAQLEKSRLLSDRFSAERPKGSFSTLEIQRTEQGDSAMYLCASRLTHRPPGELFFGEGSRLTVL.

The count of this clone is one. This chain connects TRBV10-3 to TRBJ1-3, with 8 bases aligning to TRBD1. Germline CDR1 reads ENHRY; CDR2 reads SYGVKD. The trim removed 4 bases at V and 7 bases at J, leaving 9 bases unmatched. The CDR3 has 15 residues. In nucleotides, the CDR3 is TGTGCCATCAGTGGAATCGGACAGGGTGGTAACACCATATATTTT. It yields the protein CAISGIGQGGNTIYF.

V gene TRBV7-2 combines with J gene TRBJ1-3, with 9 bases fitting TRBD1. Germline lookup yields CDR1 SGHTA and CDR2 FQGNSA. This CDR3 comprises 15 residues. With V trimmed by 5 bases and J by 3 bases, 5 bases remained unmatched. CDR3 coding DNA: TGTGCCAGCAGCCTATGGACAGGGGTTGGAAACACCATATATTTT. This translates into CASSLWTGVGNTIYF.

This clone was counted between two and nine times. The CDR3 region has the DNA TGTGCCAGCAGCGTGGGGGGTGGCCCCGGCGACTATGGCTACACCTTC. Its translation is CASSVGGGPGDYGYTF. J is TRBJ1-2 and V is TRBV9; tentative D call: TRBD1 (5 bases). CDR3 length: 16 amino acids. Germline V lookup: CDR1 SGDLS, CDR2 YYNGEE. V was cut by 2 bases and J by 3 bases, with 17 bases left in between.

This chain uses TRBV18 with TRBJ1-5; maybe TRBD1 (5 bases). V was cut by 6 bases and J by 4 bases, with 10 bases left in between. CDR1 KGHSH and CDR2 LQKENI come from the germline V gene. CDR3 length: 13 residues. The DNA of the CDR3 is TGTGCCAGCTCTCTAGACAGAAATCAGCCCCAGCATTTT. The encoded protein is CASSLDRNQPQHF.

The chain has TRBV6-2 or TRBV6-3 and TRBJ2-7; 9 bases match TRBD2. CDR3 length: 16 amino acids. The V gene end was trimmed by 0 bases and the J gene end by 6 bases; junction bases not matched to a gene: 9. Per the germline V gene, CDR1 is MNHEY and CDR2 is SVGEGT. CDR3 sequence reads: CASSYSTVSSGAEQYF. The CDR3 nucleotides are TGTGCCAGCAGTTACTCGACGGTCTCTAGCGGGGCCGAGCAGTACTTC.

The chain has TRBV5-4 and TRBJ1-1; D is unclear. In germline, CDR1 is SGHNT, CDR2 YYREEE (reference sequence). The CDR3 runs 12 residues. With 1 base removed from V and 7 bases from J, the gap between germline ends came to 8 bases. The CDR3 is CASSLNAVEAFF. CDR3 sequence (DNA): TGTGCCAGCAGCTTGAATGCGGTTGAAGCTTTCTTT.

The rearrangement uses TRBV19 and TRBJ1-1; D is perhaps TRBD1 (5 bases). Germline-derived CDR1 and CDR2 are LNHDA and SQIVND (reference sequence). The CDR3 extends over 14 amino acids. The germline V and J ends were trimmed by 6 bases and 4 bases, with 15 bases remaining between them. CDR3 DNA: TGTGCCAGTAGGGGGCAGGGTTTTATCACTGAAGCTTTCTTT. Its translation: CASRGQGFITEAFF.

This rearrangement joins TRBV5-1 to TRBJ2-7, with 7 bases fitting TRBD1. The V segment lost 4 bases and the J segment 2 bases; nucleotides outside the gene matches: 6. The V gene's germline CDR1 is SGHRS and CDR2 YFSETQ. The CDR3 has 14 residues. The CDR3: CASSRQGGTYEQYF. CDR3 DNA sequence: TGCGCCAGCAGCCGACAGGGTGGGACCTACGAGCAGTACTTC.

The CDR3 is CASSSRGFEAFF. The CDR3 region has the DNA TGTGCCAGCAGCTCCCGGGGATTTGAAGCTTTCTTT. The V gene is TRBV27, the J gene TRBJ1-1; D is ambiguous. V shed 6 bases and J shed 7 bases, with 12 bases lying between them. Germline values: CDR1 MNHEY, CDR2 SMNVEV (reference sequence). The CDR3 loop spans 12 amino acids.

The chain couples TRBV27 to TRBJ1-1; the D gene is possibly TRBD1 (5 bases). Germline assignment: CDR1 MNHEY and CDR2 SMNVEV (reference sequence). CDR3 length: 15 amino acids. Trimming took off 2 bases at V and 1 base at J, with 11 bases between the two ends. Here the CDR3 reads CASSLRGLTNTEAFF. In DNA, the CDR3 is TGTGCCAGCAGTTTAAGGGGTCTCACGAACACTGAAGCTTTCTTT.

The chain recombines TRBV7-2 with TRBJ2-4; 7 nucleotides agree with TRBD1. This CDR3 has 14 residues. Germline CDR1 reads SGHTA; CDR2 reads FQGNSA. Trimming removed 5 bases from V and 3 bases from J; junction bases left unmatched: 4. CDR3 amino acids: CASSTRTGKNIQYF. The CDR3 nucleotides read TGTGCCAGCAGCACCCGGACAGGCAAAAACATTCAGTACTTC.

For the CDR3, the DNA is TGTGCCAGCAGTACCGGACAGGGAGCTTTCTTT. This translates into CASSTGQGAFF. The V and J genes are TRBV6-5 and TRBJ1-1, with TRBD1 matching over 8 bases. This CDR3 spans 11 amino acids. J lost 10 bases, V lost 5 bases, and 3 bases had no gene match. In germline, CDR1 is MNHEY, CDR2 SVGAGI.

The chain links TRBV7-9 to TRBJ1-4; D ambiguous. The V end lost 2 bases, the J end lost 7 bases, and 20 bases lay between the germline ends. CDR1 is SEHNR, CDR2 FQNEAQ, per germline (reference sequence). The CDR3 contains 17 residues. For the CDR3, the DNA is TGTGCCAGCAGCTTATTCCCCCAAGGGAGCATGGTTGAAAAACTGTTTTTT. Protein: CASSLFPQGSMVEKLFF.

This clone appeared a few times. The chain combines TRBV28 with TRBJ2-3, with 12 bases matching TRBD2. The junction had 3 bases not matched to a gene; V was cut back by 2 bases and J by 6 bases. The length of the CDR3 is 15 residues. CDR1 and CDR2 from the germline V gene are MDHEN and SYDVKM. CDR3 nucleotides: TGTGCCAGCAGTTTACTAGCGGGAGGGAGGGATACGCAGTATTTT. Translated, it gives CASSLLAGGRDTQYF.

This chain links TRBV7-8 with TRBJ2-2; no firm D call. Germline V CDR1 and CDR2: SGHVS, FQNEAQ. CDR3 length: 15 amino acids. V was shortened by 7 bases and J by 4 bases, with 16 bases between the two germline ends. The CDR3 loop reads CASIKTGPGTGELFF. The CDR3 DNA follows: TGTGCCAGCATCAAAACGGGTCCGGGCACCGGGGAGCTGTTTTTT.

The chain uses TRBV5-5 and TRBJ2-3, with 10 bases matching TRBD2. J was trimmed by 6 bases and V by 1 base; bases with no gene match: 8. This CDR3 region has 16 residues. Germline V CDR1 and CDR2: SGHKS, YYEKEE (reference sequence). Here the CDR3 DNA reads TGTGCCAGCAGCTTGAGGCCTAGCGGGAGTTTCGATACGCAGTATTTT. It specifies CASSLRPSGSFDTQYF.

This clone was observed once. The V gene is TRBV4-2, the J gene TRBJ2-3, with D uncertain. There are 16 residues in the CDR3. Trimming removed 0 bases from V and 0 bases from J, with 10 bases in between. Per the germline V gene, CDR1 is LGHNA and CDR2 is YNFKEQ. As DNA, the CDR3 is TGTGCCAGCAGCCAAGATGCAGCGACTAGCACAGATACGCAGTATTTT. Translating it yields CASSQDAATSTDTQYF.

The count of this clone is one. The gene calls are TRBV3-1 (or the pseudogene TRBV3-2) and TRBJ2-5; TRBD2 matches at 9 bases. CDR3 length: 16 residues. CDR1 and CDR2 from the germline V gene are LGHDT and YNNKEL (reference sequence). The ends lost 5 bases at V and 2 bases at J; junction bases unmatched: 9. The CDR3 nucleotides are TGTGCCAGCAGCGAAATGGGGACTAGCTCGCAAGAGACCCAGTACTTC. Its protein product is CASSEMGTSSQETQYF.

The CDR3 is CASSPGQAYEQYF. The CDR3 bases are TGTGCCAGCAGCCCGGGACAAGCCTACGAGCAGTACTTC. This chain joins TRBV11-3 and TRBJ2-7, with D maybe TRBD1 (6 bases). V was cut by 5 bases and J by 2 bases, with 10 bases left in between. The CDR3 is 13 residues long. Germline CDR1 and CDR2: SGHNT and YENEEA.

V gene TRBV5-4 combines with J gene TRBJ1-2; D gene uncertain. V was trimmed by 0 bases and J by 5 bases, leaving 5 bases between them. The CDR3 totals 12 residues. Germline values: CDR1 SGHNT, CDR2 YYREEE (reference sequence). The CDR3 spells CASSLDNYGYTF. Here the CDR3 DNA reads TGTGCCAGCAGCTTGGACAATTATGGCTACACCTTC.

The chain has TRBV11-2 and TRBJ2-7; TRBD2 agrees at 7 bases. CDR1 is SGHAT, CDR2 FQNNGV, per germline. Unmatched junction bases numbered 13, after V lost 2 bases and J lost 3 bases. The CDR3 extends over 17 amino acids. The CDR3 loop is CASSLRVSGTAFYEQYF. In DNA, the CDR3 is TGTGCCAGCAGCTTAAGAGTGAGCGGGACCGCGTTCTACGAGCAGTACTTC. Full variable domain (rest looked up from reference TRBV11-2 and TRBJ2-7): EAGVAQSPRYKIIEKRQSVAFWCNPISGHATLYWYQQILGQGPKLLIQFQNNGVVDDSQLPKDRFSAERLKGVDSTLKIQPAKLEDSAVYLCASSLRVSGTAFYEQYFGPGTRLTVT.

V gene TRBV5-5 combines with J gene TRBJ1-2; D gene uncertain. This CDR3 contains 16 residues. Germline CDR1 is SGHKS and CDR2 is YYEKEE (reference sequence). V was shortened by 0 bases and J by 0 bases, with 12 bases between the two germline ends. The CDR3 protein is CASSLEVGRANYGYTF. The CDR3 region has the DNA TGTGCCAGCAGCTTGGAAGTGGGGAGGGCTAACTATGGCTACACCTTC.

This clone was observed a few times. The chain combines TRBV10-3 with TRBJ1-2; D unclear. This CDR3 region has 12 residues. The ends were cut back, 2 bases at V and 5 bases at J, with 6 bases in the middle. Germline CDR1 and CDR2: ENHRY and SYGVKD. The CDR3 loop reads CAISETEYGYTF. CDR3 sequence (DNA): TGTGCCATCAGTGAGACGGAGTATGGCTACACCTTC.